This is a list of T cell receptor beta chains from one sample in a study of cytomegalovirus exposure and HLA in healthy donors. Measured with immunoSEQ multiplex PCR; TCRdb has only the in-frame clones, and not every one. The table shows approximately 240,000 clones, with around 80% occurring only once. Specimen: PBMCs. These receptors originate from a woman aged 60-75 years in good health and CMV-seropositive. The CDR3 runs from the conserved cysteine through the conserved F or W. Fields, in order: V gene, J gene, D gene, CDR3 protein. A D gene is named only where the DNA matches it firmly.

TRBV6-6,TRBJ1-2,TRBD1,CASFPAGQGVDYTF
TRBV5-1,TRBJ1-1,.,CASSLSVTRGGEAFF
TRBV9,TRBJ1-4,TRBD1,CASSVGQGAREKLFF
TRBV5-4,TRBJ1-3,.,CASTTGSGVRGNTIYF
TRBV5-1,TRBJ1-4,TRBD1,CASSSDRAWDEKLFF
TRBV4-2,TRBJ2-2,.,CASSPRTNENTGELFF
TRBV4-2,TRBJ1-1,.,CASSRNGNTEAFF
TRBV27,TRBJ2-1,.,CASSDSSGTHVPEQFF
TRBV28,TRBJ1-1,TRBD1,CASSLLAGGFSEAFF
TRBV4-3,TRBJ1-6,TRBD1,CASSQVTGTGYNSPLHF
TRBV6-1,TRBJ1-2,.,CASSPTDRIYGYTF
TRBV6-5,TRBJ2-7,.,CASSYSRTAGGEQYF
TRBV5-1,TRBJ2-1,.,CASSLGQTTANEQFF
TRBV6-1,TRBJ1-4,TRBD1,CASSATGGEKLFF
TRBV5-1,TRBJ1-1,.,CASSLGRGSTEAFF
TRBV28,TRBJ2-3,TRBD1,CASSGQVKDTQYF
TRBV7-7,TRBJ1-3,.,CASSSGVTGNTIYF
TRBV28,TRBJ1-4,.,CASSLTATNEKLFF
TRBV28,TRBJ2-6,.,CASSPDSSGANVLTF
TRBV6-1,TRBJ1-5,.,CASSAGGPRGQPQHF
TRBV5-1,TRBJ2-7,TRBD1,CASSPDKGTGSYEQYF
TRBV28,TRBJ2-7,TRBD1,CASLPGTGTSYEQYF
TRBV28,TRBJ1-5,.,CASSPGSNQPQHF
TRBV18,TRBJ2-5,.,CASSPPNSRSETQYF
TRBV7-9,TRBJ2-3,.,CASSLALSGGDTQYF
TRBV7-8,TRBJ1-3,.,CASSPRGSGNTIYF
TRBV7-9,TRBJ1-4,TRBD1,CASSPLQGAQATNEKLFF
TRBV5-1,TRBJ2-5,TRBD1,CASSSDRGETQYF
TRBV11-2,TRBJ1-5,TRBD1,CASSLGGAGQGNQPQHF